This T cell receptor (beta chain) was sequenced during a study of cytomegalovirus exposure and HLA in healthy donors. Overall study results and limits: Later findings reportedly placed an Asian-associated ancestry cluster below the approximately 650-donor mean for N-insertions.

Looked up from germline, CDR1 is MGHRA and CDR2 is YSYEKL. V was cut by 4 bases and J by 4 bases, with 16 bases left in between. This CDR3 region has 15 residues. PCR amplification relied on 60 Vbeta primers (plus 13 Jbeta primers). Produced via immunoSEQ multiplex PCR; TCRdb's table is partial and in-frame only. This table holds about 220,000 clones, 76% found once. On this clone itself: Its antigen is undetermined.

This receptor was obtained from a man aged 18 to 29 in good health and CMV-seronegative. The chain couples TRBV4-1 to TRBJ1-1; the D is unclear. Sequenced sample: PBMCs. This CDR3 reads CASSLYSASGTEAFF. CDR3 coding DNA: TGCGCCAGCAGCCTTTATTCTGCCTCGGGCACTGAAGCTTTCTTT.